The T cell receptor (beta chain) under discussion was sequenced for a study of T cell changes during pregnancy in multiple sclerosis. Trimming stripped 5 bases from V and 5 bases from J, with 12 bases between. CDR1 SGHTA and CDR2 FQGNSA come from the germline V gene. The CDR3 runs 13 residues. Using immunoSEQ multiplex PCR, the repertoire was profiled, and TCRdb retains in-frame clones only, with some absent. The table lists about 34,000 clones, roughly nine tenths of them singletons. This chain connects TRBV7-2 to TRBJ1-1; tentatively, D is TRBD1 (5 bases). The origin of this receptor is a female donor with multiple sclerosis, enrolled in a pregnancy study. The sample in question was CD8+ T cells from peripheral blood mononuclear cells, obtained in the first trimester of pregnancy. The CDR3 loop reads CASSRVGGTEAFF. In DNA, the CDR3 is TGTGCCAGCAGCCGCGTCGGGGGGACTGAAGCTTTCTTT.